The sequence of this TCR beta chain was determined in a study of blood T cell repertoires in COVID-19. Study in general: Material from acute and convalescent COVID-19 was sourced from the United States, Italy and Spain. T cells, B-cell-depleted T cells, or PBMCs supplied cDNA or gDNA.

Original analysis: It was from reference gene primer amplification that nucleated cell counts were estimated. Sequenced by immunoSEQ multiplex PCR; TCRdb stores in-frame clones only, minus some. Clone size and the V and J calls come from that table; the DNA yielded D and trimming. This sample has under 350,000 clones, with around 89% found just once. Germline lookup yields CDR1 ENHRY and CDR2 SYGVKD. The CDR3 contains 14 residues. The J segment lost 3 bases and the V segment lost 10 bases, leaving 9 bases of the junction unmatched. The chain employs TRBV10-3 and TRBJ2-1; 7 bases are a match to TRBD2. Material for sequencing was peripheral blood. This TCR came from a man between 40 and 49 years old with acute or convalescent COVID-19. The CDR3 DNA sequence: TGTGCCACCCAGACTAGCCCCGTCTACAATGAGCAGTTCTTC. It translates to CATQTSPVYNEQFF.